Listed here are 25 T cell receptor beta chains from one sample, sequenced in a study of T-cell reconstitution after alpha-beta-depleted transplantation in children. For TCRbeta, the library was prepared with unique molecular identifiers. Via MiXCR, TCRdb re-called the PCR reads, giving one row per CDR3 protein. The sample contains hundreds of thousands of distinct CDR3 sequences, more than 20% of which appear only once. Sequenced material: PBMCs, mostly from graft donor cells, taken 360 days after TCRalphabeta/CD19-depleted stem cell transplant. The receptors derive from a female patient aged 2 to 10 who had a stem cell transplant for congenital amegakaryocytic thrombocytopenia, so the T cells may come from the graft donor.

This clonotype was observed a handful of times. The chain joins TRBV29-1 to TRBJ1-2; D uncertain. V was shortened by 1 base and J by 2 bases, with 8 bases between the two germline ends. Germline loops: CDR1 SQVTM, CDR2 ANQGSEA. The CDR3 has 13 residues. The CDR3: CSVEVPWNYGYTF. In nucleotides, the CDR3 is TGCAGCGTTGAAGTTCCATGGAACTATGGCTACACCTTC. Together with reference TRBV29-1 and TRBJ1-2, the CDR3 gives the full variable domain: SAVISQKPSRDICQRGTSLTIQCQVDSQVTMMFWYRQQPGQSLTLIATANQGSEATYESGFVIDKFPISRPNLTFSTLTVSNMSPEDSSIYLCSVEVPWNYGYTFGSGTRLTVV.

This chain uses TRBV10-3 with TRBJ1-6; D gene ambiguous. The V gene's germline CDR1 is ENHRY and CDR2 SYGVKD. This CDR3 comprises 14 residues. V was clipped by 6 bases and J by 9 bases, with 15 bases between them. CDR3 protein: CAIRQTRDTSPLHF. DNA for the CDR3: TGTGCCATCAGACAGACAAGGGATACTTCACCCCTCCACTTT.

In this sample, this clonotype turned up a few times. V usage is TRBV12-3 or TRBV12-4 and J usage is TRBJ2-1; D remains ambiguous. Trimming left V 5 bases short and J 10 bases short, with 9 bases between. This CDR3 is 11 amino acids long. The CDR3: CASSRLEEQFF. CDR3 nucleotide sequence: TGTGCCAGCAGTCGTCTGGAAGAGCAGTTCTTC.

This clonotype appeared a few times. This chain links TRBV12-3 or TRBV12-4 with TRBJ2-1, with D unresolved. The V end was cut by 5 bases, the J end by 9 bases, with 11 bases between. The CDR3 runs to 12 residues. CDR3 nucleotides: TGTGCCAGCAGTCCCACAGTTGTTGAGCAGTTCTTC. Amino acids: CASSPTVVEQFF.

This clonotype was counted only a few times. The V call is TRBV5-1, the J call TRBJ2-1; D remains ambiguous. This CDR3 has 14 residues. Germline-derived CDR1 and CDR2 are SGHRS and YFSETQ. V was pared by 6 bases and J by 5 bases, with 15 bases between. CDR3 nucleotide sequence: TGCGCCAGCACCGTTCAACCCTTAGACAATGAGCAGTTCTTC. Translating it yields CASTVQPLDNEQFF.

This clonotype was counted once. The chain is built from TRBV7-9 and TRBJ1-1; D may be TRBD1 (5 bases). The ends were cut back, 5 bases at V and 4 bases at J, with 14 bases in the middle. Germline loops: CDR1 SEHNR, CDR2 FQNEAQ (reference sequence). The CDR3 loop spans 14 amino acids. CDR3 nucleotides: TGTGCCAGCAGCCGAAGAGAGGGGCGCACTGAAGCTTTCTTT. This gives the protein CASSRREGRTEAFF.

The chain employs TRBV29-1 and TRBJ2-2, with 10 bases lining up with TRBD1. V shed 3 bases, J shed 6 bases, and the junction held 4 bases outside the gene matches. The CDR3 spans 14 residues. Germline V CDR1 and CDR2: SQVTM, ANQGSEA. CDR3 coding DNA: TGCAGCGTTGAGGGGACAGGGGTTTCCGGGGAGCTGTTTTTT. Its protein product is CSVEGTGVSGELFF.

This clonotype was found once. J is TRBJ2-7 and V is TRBV29-1; TRBD1 agrees at 9 bases. CDR1 is SQVTM, CDR2 ANQGSEA, per germline. Unmatched junction bases numbered 5, after V lost 1 base and J lost 4 bases. The CDR3 runs 14 residues. This CDR3 is CSVEGRGTGYEQYF. In DNA, the CDR3 is TGCAGCGTTGAAGGTCGCGGGACAGGGTACGAGCAGTACTTC.

This clonotype was picked up a small number of times. The chain employs TRBV20-1 and TRBJ2-3; 8 bases agree with TRBD1. This CDR3 is built from 17 residues. V gave up 0 bases and J gave up 2 bases; unmatched junction bases: 10. Germline CDR1 DFQATT, CDR2 SNEGSKA (reference sequence). The CDR3 loop reads CSARDSEQGGFTDTQYF. The CDR3 coding sequence is TGCAGTGCTAGAGATAGCGAACAGGGGGGTTTCACAGATACGCAGTATTTT.

With regard to this clonotype: One end of the junction fails to match germline, which may point to a read error. The chain combines TRBV20-1 with TRBJ1-3; no clear D. The CDR3 contains 15 residues. The germline gives CDR1 DFQATT, CDR2 SNEGSKA (reference sequence). CDR3 sequence (DNA): TGCAGTTCTAGGAGCCCGGGGAACTCTGGAAACACCATATATTTT. Protein product: CSSRSPGNSGNTIYF.

The chain combines TRBV29-1 with TRBJ1-5; D gene ambiguous. From germline, CDR1 is SQVTM and CDR2 ANQGSEA. Trimming pared 4 bases from V and 0 bases from J, leaving 7 bases between. This CDR3 spans 13 amino acids. CDR3 in DNA: TGCAGCGTTGGTTTCTATAGCAATCAGCCCCAGCATTTT. This encodes CSVGFYSNQPQHF.

Only a few counts were recorded for this clonotype. This chain uses TRBV4-1 with TRBJ1-6; D gene ambiguous. From germline, CDR1 is MGHRA and CDR2 YSYEKL. Trimming cost V 2 bases and J 8 bases, with 10 bases left between them. CDR3 size: 14 residues. For the CDR3, the DNA is TGCGCCAGCAGCCAATTCTCTGGGGATTCACCCCTCCACTTT. Amino acids: CASSQFSGDSPLHF.

CDR3: CASSLASAYEQYF. The CDR3 DNA follows: TGTGCCAGCAGCTTGGCCTCGGCATACGAGCAGTACTTC. The chain employs TRBV7-2 and TRBJ2-7; D remains unclear. The germline V gene encodes CDR1 SGHTA and CDR2 FQGNSA. The CDR3 length is 13 residues. V was cut by 3 bases and J by 4 bases, with 10 bases left in between.

The rearrangement joins TRBV10-3 to TRBJ1-6; no definite D call. CDR3 length equals 17 residues. The V and J ends lost 0 bases and 4 bases respectively, with 13 bases between them. Germline CDR1 reads ENHRY; CDR2 reads SYGVKD. CDR3: CAISESIAATYNSPLHF. The CDR3 DNA sequence: TGTGCCATCAGTGAGTCGATTGCGGCCACTTATAATTCACCCCTCCACTTT.

The V and J genes are TRBV20-1 and TRBJ2-3; TRBD2 aligns across 9 bases. This CDR3 is 13 amino acids long. Trimming took 6 bases from V and 7 from J; bases not matched to a gene: 8. CDR1 is DFQATT and CDR2 is SNEGSKA in the germline V gene (reference sequence). CDR3 DNA sequence: TGCAGTGCGGCGGGGGGGGAATGGAATACGCAGTATTTT. Amino acids: CSAAGGEWNTQYF.

This chain connects TRBV5-1 to TRBJ1-1; D ambiguous. The ends were cut back, 2 bases at V and 3 bases at J, with 8 bases in the middle. The CDR3 sequence is 13 residues long. Germline V gives CDR1 SGHRS, CDR2 YFSETQ. The CDR3 sequence: CASSLSVDTEAFF. For the CDR3, the DNA is TGCGCCAGCAGCTTATCTGTGGACACTGAAGCTTTCTTT.

This rearrangement joins TRBV28 to TRBJ2-2; 7 bases align to TRBD2. The junction had 7 bases not matched to a gene; V was cut back by 3 bases and J by 6 bases. The length of the CDR3 is 15 residues. Germline assignment: CDR1 MDHEN and CDR2 SYDVKM. For the CDR3, the DNA is TGTGCCAGCAGTTTTGCGGGAGTGATGGCCGGGGAGCTGTTTTTT. Protein: CASSFAGVMAGELFF.

V gene TRBV5-1 combines with J gene TRBJ1-1, with TRBD1 matching 9 bases. Germline V gene data show CDR1 as SGHRS and CDR2 as YFSETQ. The length of the CDR3 is 14 residues. J lost 3 bases, V lost 5 bases, and 5 bases had no gene match. The CDR3 loop is CASSPQGAYTEAFF. CDR3 sequence (DNA): TGCGCCAGCAGTCCACAGGGGGCCTACACTGAAGCTTTCTTT.

Only a few counts were recorded for this clonotype. The chain combines TRBV5-1 with TRBJ1-5; unclear D gene. This CDR3 is built from 13 residues. V was trimmed by 4 bases and J by 7 bases, leaving 12 bases between them. CDR1 SGHRS and CDR2 YFSETQ come from the germline V gene. CDR3 sequence reads: CASSGIGDQPQHF. Written as DNA, the CDR3 is TGCGCCAGCAGCGGTATTGGTGACCAGCCCCAGCATTTT.

The gene calls are TRBV4-1 and TRBJ2-2; D is unresolved. This CDR3 region has 15 residues. The germline V gene encodes CDR1 MGHRA and CDR2 YSYEKL. V gave up 0 bases and J gave up 4 bases, with 9 bases separating them. CDR3 in DNA: TGCGCCAGCAGCCAAGACCCAGGCACCACCGGGGAGCTGTTTTTT. Translating it yields CASSQDPGTTGELFF.

The chain is built from TRBV20-1 and TRBJ1-2; the match to TRBD1 covers 7 bases. The J segment lost 4 bases and the V segment lost 1 base, leaving 9 bases of the junction unmatched. The CDR3 covers 15 residues. The V gene's germline CDR1 is DFQATT and CDR2 SNEGSKA (reference sequence). The CDR3 DNA reads TGCAGTGCTAGAGGGGGGGACAGACTTCTCTATGGCTACACCTTC. This translates into CSARGGDRLLYGYTF.

This clonotype was found a few times. The V and J genes are TRBV20-1 and TRBJ1-2, with TRBD1 matching 9 bases. The CDR3 runs to 15 residues. V dropped 6 bases and J dropped 4; count of bases not matched to a gene: 12. CDR1 and CDR2 from the germline V gene are DFQATT and SNEGSKA (reference sequence). The CDR3 DNA follows: TGCAGTGCCAGTGGGGGACAGGGCGGCATCTATGGCTACACCTTC. As protein: CSASGGQGGIYGYTF.

The chain joins TRBV20-1 to TRBJ2-1; no clear D. The germline CDR1 and CDR2 sequences are DFQATT and SNEGSKA (reference sequence). Trimming cost V 3 bases and J 5 bases, with 14 bases left between them. This CDR3 region has 14 residues. The CDR3: CSASWTPANNEQFF. The CDR3 DNA reads TGCAGTGCTAGTTGGACCCCGGCAAACAATGAGCAGTTCTTC.

The rearrangement uses TRBV7-8 and TRBJ2-7, with D uncertain. V was cut by 3 bases and J by 7 bases, with 7 bases left in between. This CDR3 has 11 residues. Germline CDR1 is SGHVS and CDR2 is FQNEAQ. The CDR3 here is CASSLSSEQYF. In nucleotides, the CDR3 is TGTGCCAGCAGCTTGTCTAGTGAGCAGTACTTC.

This clonotype came up a few times. V gene TRBV29-1 combines with J gene TRBJ2-1; unclear D gene. Trimming took off 0 bases at V and 5 bases at J, with 11 bases between the two ends. This CDR3 region has 14 residues. Germline CDR1 SQVTM, CDR2 ANQGSEA. The CDR3 is CSVEEGLVHNEQFF. The CDR3 DNA reads TGCAGCGTTGAAGAAGGGCTAGTCCACAATGAGCAGTTCTTC.